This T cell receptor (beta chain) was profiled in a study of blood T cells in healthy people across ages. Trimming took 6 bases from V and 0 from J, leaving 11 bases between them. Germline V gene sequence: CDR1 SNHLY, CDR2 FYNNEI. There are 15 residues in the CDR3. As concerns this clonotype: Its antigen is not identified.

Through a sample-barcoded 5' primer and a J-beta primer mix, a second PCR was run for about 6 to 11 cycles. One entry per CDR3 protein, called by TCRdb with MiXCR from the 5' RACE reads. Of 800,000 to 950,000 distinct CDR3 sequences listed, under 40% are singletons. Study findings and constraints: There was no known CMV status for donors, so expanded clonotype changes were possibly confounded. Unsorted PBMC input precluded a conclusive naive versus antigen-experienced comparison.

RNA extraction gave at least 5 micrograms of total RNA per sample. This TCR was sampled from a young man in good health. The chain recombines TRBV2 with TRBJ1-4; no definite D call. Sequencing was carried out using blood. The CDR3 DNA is TGTGCCAGCAGGAAGGGTCGAGCAACTAATGAAAAACTGTTTTTT. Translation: CASRKGRATNEKLFF.